This paragraph covers one T cell receptor (beta chain) sequence. Sequencing was performed with immunoSEQ multiplex PCR; in TCRdb, only in-frame clones are kept and a portion is missing. The sample contains about 96,000 clones, about 93% of which appear only once. This CDR3 region has 15 residues. From germline, CDR1 is MNHNS and CDR2 SASEGT. The V segment lost 2 bases and the J segment 2 bases; nucleotides outside the gene matches: 6. This record comes from a study of T cell responses to AZD1222 COVID-19 vaccine. The source of this sequence is an adult in good health. The source material was peripheral blood, sampled on day 0 of MenACWY control vaccination. The chain has TRBV6-1 and TRBJ2-7, with 7 bases fitting TRBD1. CDR3 in DNA: TGTGCCAGCAGTGAAATGGGGACAGCCCCCTACGAGCAGTACTTC. It translates to CASSEMGTAPYEQYF.